The 16 T cell receptor beta chains below were found in one sample sequenced in a study of neurological immune-mediated disorders. Each CDR3 protein is one row after TCRdb ran MiXCR on the 5' RACE reads. The sample includes over 35,000 distinct CDR3 sequences, roughly 2.5% of them seen just once. What was sequenced was PBMCs. All receptors come from a man in his thirties or forties with multiple sclerosis.

Many counts were recorded for this clonotype. As DNA, the CDR3 is TGCGCCAGCAGCTTGGGAGAAATCACTGAAGCTTTCTTT. Its translation is CASSLGEITEAFF. V usage is TRBV5-1 and J usage is TRBJ1-1; no reliable D call. The CDR3 sequence is 13 residues long. The V gene's germline CDR1 is SGHRS and CDR2 YFSETQ. The V and J ends lost 0 bases and 4 bases respectively, with 7 bases between them.

This clonotype showed up many times. V usage is TRBV5-1 and J usage is TRBJ2-2; 8 bases match TRBD1. V was pared by 3 bases and J by 5 bases, with 6 bases of the junction left unmatched. Germline V gives CDR1 SGHRS, CDR2 YFSETQ. The CDR3 covers 15 residues. The CDR3 here is CASSSTGAGTGELFF. The CDR3, as DNA: TGCGCCAGCAGCTCGACAGGGGCAGGAACCGGGGAGCTGTTTTTT.

This clonotype was seen more than once but under ten times. Since a much larger clone is just one base distant, this may be a read error. The conserved phenylalanine or tryptophan normally closing the CDR3 is absent here, so this likely arose from a read error. The chain combines TRBV7-3 with TRBJ2-7; D is perhaps TRBD2 (6 bases). Germline V lookup: CDR1 SGHTA, CDR2 FQGTGA. Between the trimmed V and J ends, which lost 2 bases and 0 bases, there was a span of 8 bases. The CDR3 sequence is 14 residues long. CDR3 protein: CASSLQAGSYEQYC. CDR3 in DNA: TGTGCCAGCAGCTTACAAGCGGGCTCCTACGAGCAGTACTGC.

This clonotype was seen at least ten times. The chain is built from TRBV20-1 and TRBJ1-2, with a possible D match to TRBD1 (5 bases). Germline assignment: CDR1 DFQATT and CDR2 SNEGSKA (reference sequence). Trimming removed 5 bases at V and 4 bases at J, with 14 bases between. The CDR3 totals 13 residues. CDR3 DNA sequence: TGCAGTGCTGGAACTCAGGGATCCTATGGCTACACCTTC. Its translation is CSAGTQGSYGYTF.

This clonotype occurred many times. This chain links TRBV5-1 with TRBJ2-2; D unresolved. The length of the CDR3 is 13 residues. CDR1 is SGHRS and CDR2 is YFSETQ in the germline V gene. Trimming shortened V by 2 bases and J by 1 base, and 3 bases separated the two germline ends. In nucleotides, the CDR3 is TGCGCCAGCAGCTTTCTGAACACCGGGGAGCTGTTTTTT. Its protein is CASSFLNTGELFF.

This clonotype has a handful of counts. This chain joins TRBV7-6 and TRBJ2-3, with 8 positions matching TRBD1. CDR3 length: 17 residues. Per the germline V gene, CDR1 is SGHVS and CDR2 is FNYEAQ. V lost 0 bases, J lost 0 bases, and 5 bases stayed unmatched. The CDR3 bases are TGTGCCAGCAGCTTAGCTGTAAGGACAGGGAGCACAGATACGCAGTATTTT. Its protein product is CASSLAVRTGSTDTQYF. Based on the CDR3 plus reference TRBV7-6 and TRBJ2-3, the full variable domain is GAGVSQSPRYKVTKRGQDVALRCDPISGHVSLYWYRQALGQGPEFLTYFNYEAQQDKSGLPNDRFSAERPEGSISTLTIQRTEQRDSAMYRCASSLAVRTGSTDTQYFGPGTRLTVL.

This clonotype was seen ten or more times. The rearrangement uses TRBV20-1 and TRBJ2-7; 10 nucleotides agree with TRBD2. V was clipped by 3 bases and J by 0 bases; unmatched bases: 8. Germline V lookup: CDR1 DFQATT, CDR2 SNEGSKA (reference sequence). The CDR3 has 16 amino acids. In nucleotides, the CDR3 is TGCAGTGCTAGCGTTAGTAGCGGGGGGAGCTCCTACGAGCAGTACTTC. Its translation: CSASVSSGGSSYEQYF.

The chain recombines TRBV7-6 with TRBJ1-2, with D hard to call. V dropped 5 bases and J dropped 1 base, with 8 bases sitting between them. The CDR3 covers 13 residues. Germline lookup yields CDR1 SGHVS and CDR2 FNYEAQ. As DNA, the CDR3 is TGTGCCAGCAGCCCGAAGGGTAACTATGGCTACACCTTC. Protein: CASSPKGNYGYTF.

This clonotype was detected ten times or more. A junction boundary mismatches the germline segment, possibly from a read error. The chain combines TRBV20-1 with TRBJ2-5, with no clear D. The germline gives CDR1 DFQATT, CDR2 SNEGSKA (reference sequence). The CDR3 length is 11 residues. The CDR3 DNA sequence: TGCAGTGCTAGATCACAAGAGACCCAGTGCTTC. Protein sequence: CSARSQETQCF.

This clonotype came up many times. V gene TRBV5-1 combines with J gene TRBJ1-3, with D uncertain. This CDR3 has 15 residues. V was cut by 2 bases and J by 0 bases, with 9 bases left in between. The germline gives CDR1 SGHRS, CDR2 YFSETQ. The CDR3 reads CASSLENDSGNTIYF. The CDR3 DNA sequence: TGCGCCAGCAGCTTAGAAAATGACTCTGGAAACACCATATATTTT.

This clonotype was picked up many times. This chain connects TRBV7-7 to TRBJ2-3, with 11 bases lining up with TRBD1. Trimming took 1 base from V and 5 from J; bases not matched to a gene: 2. The CDR3 extends over 15 amino acids. CDR1 and CDR2 from the germline V gene are SSHAT and FNYEAQ (reference sequence). The CDR3 DNA is TGTGCCAGCAGCTTAGACGGGACAGGGGGAGATACGCAGTATTTT. This translates into CASSLDGTGGDTQYF. The whole variable domain, remainder taken from reference TRBV7-7 and TRBJ2-3, is GAGVSQSPRYKVTKRGQDVTLRCDPISSHATLYWYQQALGQGPEFLTYFNYEAQPDKSGLPSDRFSAERPEGSISTLTIQRTEQRDSAMYRCASSLDGTGGDTQYFGPGTRLTVL.

This clonotype occurred many times. The chain uses TRBV20-1 and TRBJ2-7, with TRBD1 matching over 12 bases. V dropped 7 bases and J dropped 7; count of bases not matched to a gene: 8. Germline V gene data show CDR1 as DFQATT and CDR2 as SNEGSKA (reference sequence). There are 13 residues in the CDR3. The CDR3 sequence: CSVRGQGAREQYF. In DNA, the CDR3 is TGCAGTGTTCGGGGACAGGGGGCGCGGGAGCAGTACTTC.

The chain joins TRBV11-3 to TRBJ2-1; perhaps TRBD2 as D (6 bases). V was shortened by 0 bases and J by 6 bases, with 12 bases between the two germline ends. The CDR3 is made up of 15 amino acids. Germline V gene data show CDR1 as SGHNT and CDR2 as YENEEA. CDR3 DNA sequence: TGTGCCAGCAGCTTAGATGGGATAGCGGTCAATGAGCAGTTCTTC. Translating it yields CASSLDGIAVNEQFF.

This clonotype came up a few times. The chain has TRBV11-1 and TRBJ2-3; D is possibly TRBD2 (5 bases). The CDR3 totals 16 residues. Trimming removed 3 bases at V and 4 bases at J, with 17 bases between. Germline-derived CDR1 and CDR2 are SGHAT and FQDESV (reference sequence). The CDR3 DNA reads as TGTGCCAGCAGCTTGGATTCGGGAAGCAGGTCAGATACGCAGTATTTT. Protein: CASSLDSGSRSDTQYF.

The chain has TRBV6-5 and TRBJ1-2; tentatively, D is TRBD1 (5 bases). The CDR3 has 16 amino acids. The V gene's germline CDR1 is MNHEY and CDR2 SVGAGI. V lost 4 bases, J lost 3 bases, and 18 bases lay in between. CDR3 sequence: CASSSLLDVGDYGYTF. CDR3 bases: TGTGCCAGCAGTTCCCTCCTAGATGTGGGGGACTATGGCTACACCTTC.

This clonotype has ten or more counts. A much more abundant neighbour one base away suggests this may be a read error. The genes are TRBV6-6 and TRBJ2-4; 11 nucleotides match TRBD1. This CDR3 is 15 amino acids long. V was clipped by 6 bases and J by 10 bases; unmatched bases: 11. Germline CDR1 is MNHNY and CDR2 is SVGAGI (reference sequence). The chain's CDR3 is CASSTSGTGGKIQYF. Here the CDR3 DNA reads TGTGCCAGCAGCACGTCCGGGACAGGGGGAAAAATTCAGTACTTC.